Listed here are 13 T cell receptor beta chains from one sample, sequenced in a study of identical twins. MiXCR, applied by TCRdb to the 5' RACE reads, yields one record per CDR3 protein. The table has some 1,700,000 distinct CDR3 sequences, less than 40% seen once. Sequencing was performed on cord blood. Receptor source: a newborn girl in good health.

The table lists this clonotype with a few counts. The chain couples TRBV20-1 to TRBJ1-2; D ambiguous. With 0 bases removed from V and 5 bases from J, the gap between germline ends came to 19 bases. The germline V gene encodes CDR1 DFQATT and CDR2 SNEGSKA (reference sequence). CDR3 size: 16 residues. In DNA, the CDR3 is TGCAGTGCTAGAGATAAAGGCCAGGTGATCCCTTATGGCTACACCTTC. As protein: CSARDKGQVIPYGYTF.

J is TRBJ2-1 and V is TRBV4-1; tentatively, D is TRBD2 (7 bases). CDR1 is MGHRA and CDR2 is YSYEKL in the germline V gene. The CDR3 loop spans 16 amino acids. Trimming shortened V by 0 bases and J by 4 bases, and 13 bases separated the two germline ends. CDR3 amino acids: CASSQETGGRYNEQFF. DNA for the CDR3: TGCGCCAGCAGCCAAGAGACGGGGGGCCGGTACAATGAGCAGTTCTTC.

This clonotype was recorded a few times. The rearrangement joins TRBV20-1 to TRBJ2-7; D is uncertain. This CDR3 has 13 residues. Trimming took off 3 bases at V and 0 bases at J, with 9 bases between the two ends. Per germline, CDR1 DFQATT and CDR2 SNEGSKA (reference sequence). The CDR3 here is CSASQRTSYEQYF. The CDR3 DNA sequence: TGCAGTGCTAGTCAACGCACCTCCTACGAGCAGTACTTC.

This clonotype showed up just a few times. In DNA, the CDR3 is TGTGCCAGCAGTGAAAAAGGGAACACTGAAGCTTTCTTT. It translates to CASSEKGNTEAFF. The chain carries TRBV6-1 and TRBJ1-1; D not certain. Germline-derived CDR1 and CDR2 are MNHNS and SASEGT. V was shortened by 2 bases and J by 1 base, with 5 bases between the two germline ends. The CDR3 is 13 residues long.

This chain connects TRBV20-1 to TRBJ2-5; TRBD1 matches 7 bases. The CDR3 is 10 amino acids. V was clipped by 4 bases and J by 9 bases; unmatched bases: 2. Germline CDR1 and CDR2: DFQATT and SNEGSKA (reference sequence). CDR3: CSANTGAQYF. Here the CDR3 DNA reads TGCAGTGCTAACACAGGGGCCCAGTACTTC.

This clonotype was observed a handful of times. V gene TRBV15 combines with J gene TRBJ2-3, with TRBD2 matching 7 bases. The CDR3 covers 16 residues. V was pared by 2 bases and J by 2 bases, with 7 bases of the junction left unmatched. Germline values: CDR1 LNHNV, CDR2 YYDKDF (reference sequence). CDR3 sequence reads: CATSRYGGGNTDTQYF. CDR3 bases: TGTGCCACCAGCAGATATGGGGGAGGGAACACAGATACGCAGTATTTT.

The chain employs TRBV27 and TRBJ2-2, with TRBD1 as a possible D gene (6 bases). The CDR3 is made up of 12 amino acids. V was pared by 6 bases and J by 5 bases, with 7 bases between. Germline lookup yields CDR1 MNHEY and CDR2 SMNVEV (reference sequence). CDR3 in DNA: TGTGCCAGCAGCACAGGGACCGGGGAGCTGTTTTTT. It codes for CASSTGTGELFF.

The chain uses TRBV7-2 and TRBJ2-3; 9 bases fit TRBD2. Trimming at V came to 1 base and at J to 0 bases, leaving 5 bases not matched to a gene. CDR1 and CDR2 from the germline V gene are SGHTA and FQGNSA. The CDR3 covers 17 residues. CDR3 bases: TGTGCCAGCAGCTTAGGGGCGGGGGGGATTAGCACAGATACGCAGTATTTT. Translating gives CASSLGAGGISTDTQYF.

This clonotype was seen ten or more times. J is TRBJ2-5 and V is TRBV4-2; 10 nucleotides match TRBD2. CDR1 is LGHNA, CDR2 YNFKEQ, per germline. The CDR3 consists of 15 residues. V shed 0 bases and J 4 bases; nucleotides not matched to a gene: 2. The CDR3 region is CASSQELAGGETQYF. For the CDR3, the DNA is TGTGCCAGCAGCCAAGAATTAGCGGGAGGAGAGACCCAGTACTTC.

This clonotype was counted at least ten times. The rearrangement links TRBV20-1 to TRBJ1-6; 8 positions match TRBD1. J gave up 10 bases and V 5 bases, and 13 bases lay outside the gene matches. Germline loops: CDR1 DFQATT, CDR2 SNEGSKA (reference sequence). This CDR3 has 15 amino acids. CDR3 in DNA: TGCAGTGCTCTGCCTACAGGGGGAAGTCGGTCACCCCTCCACTTT. Translating gives CSALPTGGSRSPLHF.

The chain links TRBV3-1 to TRBJ1-1, with TRBD1 as a possible D gene (5 bases). Trimming removed 1 base from V and 5 bases from J, with 14 bases in between. The CDR3 consists of 15 residues. Germline values: CDR1 LGHDT, CDR2 YNNKEL (reference sequence). Here the CDR3 reads CASSQVVRARTEAFF. DNA of the CDR3: TGTGCCAGCAGCCAAGTCGTCAGGGCGAGAACTGAAGCTTTCTTT.

The chain recombines TRBV15 with TRBJ2-1; D not certain. Germline V gene sequence: CDR1 LNHNV, CDR2 YYDKDF (reference sequence). The CDR3 has 13 amino acids. V shed 0 bases and J shed 7 bases, with 7 bases lying between them. As DNA, the CDR3 is TGTGCCACCAGCAGAGATTTGGAGAATGAGCAGTTCTTC. This translates into CATSRDLENEQFF.

This clonotype showed up just a few times. This chain uses TRBV24-1 with TRBJ2-1, with TRBD2 matching over 8 bases. With V trimmed by 4 bases and J by 5 bases, 9 bases remained unmatched. Germline V CDR1 and CDR2: KGHDR, SFDVKD. CDR3 length: 16 amino acids. The chain's CDR3 is CATSDQGGGRNNEQFF. The CDR3 DNA follows: TGTGCCACCAGTGACCAGGGAGGCGGGAGGAACAATGAGCAGTTCTTC.